This is a list of T cell receptor beta chains from one sample in a study of T-cell reconstitution after alpha-beta-depleted transplantation in children. Each CDR3 protein gets one entry after TCRdb re-called the PCR reads with MiXCR. Here the sample spans 170,000 or so distinct CDR3 sequences, about 6.4% being singletons. The sequenced sample was PBMCs from the stem cell graft donor, obtained from the stem cell graft. The receptors come from a human donor who donated a stem cell graft to a child with Wiskott-Aldrich syndrome. Both conserved end residues are part of each CDR3. D genes are given only for firm matches. Expanded clones get a size class; other rows say once, few or many, or leave the size out.

j_call	v_call	d_call	clone_size	cdr3_aa
TRBJ1-4	TRBV20-1	-	few	CSASMAKHNEKLFF
TRBJ2-5	TRBV27	TRBD1	many	CASSPNRGRQETQYF
TRBJ2-1	TRBV7-6	-	-	CASSLARSVDGNEQFF
TRBJ1-3	TRBV20-1	-	few	CSARVGGGSGNTIYF
TRBJ1-3	TRBV5-1	-	many	CASSLRDSGNTIYF
TRBJ2-1	TRBV29-1	TRBD1	many	CSVKTGGSYNEQFF
TRBJ2-5	TRBV20-1	-	many	CSASWASQETQYF
TRBJ2-3	TRBV5-1	TRBD2	-	CASSRVSGGAEDTQYF
TRBJ2-7	TRBV7-8	-	-	CASSFIRDSYEQYF
TRBJ2-5	TRBV7-9	-	many	CASSLQGGYQETQYF
TRBJ1-5	TRBV7-9	-	many	CASMRGANQPQHF
TRBJ2-1	TRBV29-1	-	many	CSGDSQYNEQFF
TRBJ2-4	TRBV10-3	TRBD1	many	CAIGSPTGASGNIQYF
TRBJ1-2	TRBV5-1	-	many	CASSLSLPRLGNGYTF
TRBJ2-2	TRBV6-1	TRBD2	many	CASSLDGLAGGGTGELFF
TRBJ2-1	TRBV20-1	TRBD1	many	CSAWDRRVSYNEQFF
TRBJ2-1	TRBV5-1	TRBD2	many	CASSSLAVVLAGTANEQFF
TRBJ2-3	TRBV7-8	TRBD2	many	CASSLRTSGRDTQYF
TRBJ2-2	TRBV20-1	-	few	CSAPQGGPTGELFF
TRBJ2-1	TRBV5-1	TRBD1	-	CASSSLGQGKSSYNEQFF
TRBJ2-7	TRBV7-8	-	many	CASSPKRQAYEQYF
TRBJ2-4	TRBV20-1	-	many	CSANNVRPTTLSKNIQYF
TRBJ1-6	TRBV12-3/TRBV12-4	TRBD1	many	CASSTRQGYNSPLHF
TRBJ2-2	TRBV20-1	TRBD2	many	CSARDLSSGDNTGELFF
TRBJ2-7	TRBV29-1	TRBD2	many	CSAGRGYEQYF
TRBJ2-5	TRBV11-2	TRBD1	many	CASSSAGAGGIMETQYF
TRBJ1-4	TRBV5-6	-	many	CASSFSGAEKLFF
TRBJ2-1	TRBV7-9	TRBD1	many	CASSSKDRGNEQFF
TRBJ2-2	TRBV12-3/TRBV12-4	TRBD1	many	CASSDRGYTGELFF
TRBJ2-2	TRBV29-1	TRBD2	few	CSVERSGVNTGELFF
TRBJ1-1	TRBV20-1	TRBD1	many	CSATDRGAEAFF
TRBJ2-1	TRBV18	-	many	CASSPDKGTGKYSEQFF
TRBJ2-5	TRBV29-1	TRBD1	few	CSAAILPGQFVFRGDETQYF
TRBJ2-7	TRBV7-2	TRBD2	many	CASSSGTRSYWQYF
TRBJ2-3	TRBV5-1	TRBD2	many	CASSGRDYSTDTQYF
TRBJ1-1	TRBV9	-	-	CASSVRGANTEAFF
TRBJ1-1	TRBV7-9	-	few	CASSLGIGTQGISEAFF
TRBJ1-1	TRBV10-3	TRBD1	many	CAIGTPRVRQGGTEAFF
TRBJ2-3	TRBV4-1	TRBD2	many	CASSQEVSWREGTDTQYF
TRBJ1-6	TRBV9	TRBD1	many	CASSPGTGANSPLHF
TRBJ1-4	TRBV6-5	TRBD1	many	CASSYSQGATNEKLFF
TRBJ2-2	TRBV7-7	-	-	CASSLRTTGPNTGELFF
TRBJ2-1	TRBV11-2	TRBD2	-	CASSSGRAGGPNEQFF
TRBJ2-5	TRBV5-1	TRBD1	many	CASSTGTGVMETQYF
TRBJ2-1	TRBV2	TRBD1	-	CASSPGQGRSSYNEQFF
TRBJ2-5	TRBV2	TRBD1	many	CASSWDRPQETQYF
TRBJ2-2	TRBV29-1	-	many	CSVDPTNTGELFF
TRBJ2-2	TRBV10-3	-	many	CAIRLGADSTGELFF
TRBJ2-5	TRBV18	TRBD1	-	CASSSSLGGEETQYF
TRBJ1-2	TRBV4-2	-	many	CASSQEVGEVAGYTF
TRBJ2-1	TRBV7-2	TRBD2	many	CASSSGTSGRNEQFF
TRBJ2-7	TRBV13	TRBD1	many	CASGPRDRGQYEQYF
TRBJ2-1	TRBV5-1	TRBD2	many	CASSPISGAYNEQFF